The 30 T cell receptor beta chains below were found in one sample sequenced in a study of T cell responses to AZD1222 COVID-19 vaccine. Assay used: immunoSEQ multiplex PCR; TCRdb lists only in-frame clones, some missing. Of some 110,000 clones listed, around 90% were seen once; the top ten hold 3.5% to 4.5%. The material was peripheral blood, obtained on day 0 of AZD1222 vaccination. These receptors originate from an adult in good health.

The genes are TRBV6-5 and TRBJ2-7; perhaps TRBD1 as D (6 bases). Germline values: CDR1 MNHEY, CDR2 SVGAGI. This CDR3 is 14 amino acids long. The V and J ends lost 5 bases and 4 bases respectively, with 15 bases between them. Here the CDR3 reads CASSRPGTSYEQYF. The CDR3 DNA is TGTGCCAGCAGTCGTCCGGGGACATCATACGAGCAGTACTTC.

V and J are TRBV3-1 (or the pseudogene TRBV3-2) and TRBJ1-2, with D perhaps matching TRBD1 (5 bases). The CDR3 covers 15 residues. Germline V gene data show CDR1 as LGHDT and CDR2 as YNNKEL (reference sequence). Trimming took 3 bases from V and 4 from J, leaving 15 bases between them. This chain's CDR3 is CASSHAPGLLYGYTF. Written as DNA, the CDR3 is TGTGCCAGCAGCCATGCTCCGGGACTCCTCTATGGCTACACCTTC.

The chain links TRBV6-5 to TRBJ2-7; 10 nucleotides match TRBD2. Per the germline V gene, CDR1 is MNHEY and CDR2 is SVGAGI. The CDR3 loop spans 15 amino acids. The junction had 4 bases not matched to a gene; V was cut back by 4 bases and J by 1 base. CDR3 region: CASSFGLAESYEQYF. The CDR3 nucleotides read TGTGCCAGCAGTTTTGGACTAGCGGAATCCTACGAGCAGTACTTC.

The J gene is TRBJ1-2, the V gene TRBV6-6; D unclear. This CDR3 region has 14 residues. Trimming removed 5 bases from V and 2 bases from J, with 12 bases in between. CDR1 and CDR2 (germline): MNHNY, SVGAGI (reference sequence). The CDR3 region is CASSPNSGNYGYTF. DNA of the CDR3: TGTGCCAGCAGTCCGAATTCGGGGAACTATGGCTACACCTTC.

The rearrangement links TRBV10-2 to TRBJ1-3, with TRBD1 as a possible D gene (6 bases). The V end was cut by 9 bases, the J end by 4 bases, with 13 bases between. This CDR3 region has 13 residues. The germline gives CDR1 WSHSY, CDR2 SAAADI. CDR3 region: CASNDRGGNTIYF. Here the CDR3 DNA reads TGCGCCAGTAATGATAGGGGGGGAAACACCATATATTTT.

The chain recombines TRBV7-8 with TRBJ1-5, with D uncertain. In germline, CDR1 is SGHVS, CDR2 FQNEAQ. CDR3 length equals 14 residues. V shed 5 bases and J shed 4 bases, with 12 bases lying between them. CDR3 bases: TGTGCCAGCAGCCTCGGATTGGGGAATCAGCCCCAGCATTTT. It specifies CASSLGLGNQPQHF. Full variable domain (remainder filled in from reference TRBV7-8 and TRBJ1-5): GAGVSQSPRYKVAKRGQDVALRCDPISGHVSLFWYQQALGQGPEFLTYFQNEAQLDKSGLPSDRFFAERPEGSVSTLKIQRTQQEDSAVYLCASSLGLGNQPQHFGDGTRLSIL.

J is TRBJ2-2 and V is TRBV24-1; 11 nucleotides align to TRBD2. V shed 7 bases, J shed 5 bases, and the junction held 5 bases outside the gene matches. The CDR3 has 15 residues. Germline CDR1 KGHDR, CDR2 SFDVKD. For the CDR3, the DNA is TGTGCCACCAGCACGACTAGCGGGGCTACCGGGGAGCTGTTTTTT. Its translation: CATSTTSGATGELFF.

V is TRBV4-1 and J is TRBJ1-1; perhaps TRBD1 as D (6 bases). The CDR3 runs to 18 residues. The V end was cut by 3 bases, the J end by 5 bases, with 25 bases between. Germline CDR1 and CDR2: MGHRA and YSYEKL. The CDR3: CASSQLWTVERDKTEAFF. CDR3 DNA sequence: TGCGCCAGCAGCCAGCTGTGGACAGTTGAACGGGACAAGACTGAAGCTTTCTTT.

The CDR3 region has the DNA TGCGCCAGCAGCCAAATCGGGGGGCGCCGCGATGGCTACACCTTC. Encoded protein: CASSQIGGRRDGYTF. The chain links TRBV4-1 to TRBJ1-2; TRBD1 is a possible D gene (6 bases). This CDR3 spans 15 amino acids. CDR1 and CDR2 (germline): MGHRA, YSYEKL. V was pared by 2 bases and J by 6 bases, with 16 bases between.

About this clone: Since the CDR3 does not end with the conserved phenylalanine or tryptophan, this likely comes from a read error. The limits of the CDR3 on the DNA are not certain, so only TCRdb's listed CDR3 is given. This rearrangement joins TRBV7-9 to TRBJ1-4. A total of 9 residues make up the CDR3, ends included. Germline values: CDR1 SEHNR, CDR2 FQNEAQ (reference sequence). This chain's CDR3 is CASSSGPES.

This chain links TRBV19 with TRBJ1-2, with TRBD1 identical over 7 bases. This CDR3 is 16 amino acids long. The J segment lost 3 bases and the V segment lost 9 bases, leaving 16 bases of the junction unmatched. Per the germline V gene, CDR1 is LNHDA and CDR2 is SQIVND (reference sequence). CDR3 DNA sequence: TGTGCCAGGAGCCCTGCCGCAGGGGGAGAAGACTATGGCTACACCTTC. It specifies CARSPAAGGEDYGYTF.

DNA for the CDR3: TGCGCCAGCAGGACCCCAGGACAGGAGAGCTCCTATAATTCACCCCTCCACTTT. Its translation: CASRTPGQESSYNSPLHF. V is TRBV10-2 and J is TRBJ1-6; 7 bases map to TRBD1. The CDR3 runs to 18 residues. The germline gives CDR1 WSHSY, CDR2 SAAADI. Trimming at V came to 6 bases and at J to 0 bases, leaving 11 bases not matched to a gene.

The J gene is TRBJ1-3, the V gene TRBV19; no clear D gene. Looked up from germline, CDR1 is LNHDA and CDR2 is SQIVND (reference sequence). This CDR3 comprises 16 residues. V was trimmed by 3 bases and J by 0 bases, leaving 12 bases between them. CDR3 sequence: CASSIVTESSGNTIYF. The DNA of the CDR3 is TGTGCCAGTAGTATTGTGACGGAGAGCTCTGGAAACACCATATATTTT.

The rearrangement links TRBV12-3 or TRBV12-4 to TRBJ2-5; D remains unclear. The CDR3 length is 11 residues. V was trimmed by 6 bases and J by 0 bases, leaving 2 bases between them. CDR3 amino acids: CASSNQETQYF. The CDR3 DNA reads TGTGCCAGCAGCAACCAAGAGACCCAGTACTTC.

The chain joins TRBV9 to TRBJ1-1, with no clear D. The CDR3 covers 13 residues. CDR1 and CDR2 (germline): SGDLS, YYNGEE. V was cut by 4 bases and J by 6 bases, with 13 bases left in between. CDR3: CASSPTGPSEAFF. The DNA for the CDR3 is TGTGCCAGCAGCCCAACGGGCCCTTCTGAAGCTTTCTTT.

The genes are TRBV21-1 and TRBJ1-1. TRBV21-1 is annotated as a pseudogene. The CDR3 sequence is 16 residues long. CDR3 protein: CASRPEEVALNTEAFF. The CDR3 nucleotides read TGTGCCAGCAGACCCGAGGAGGTAGCCCTGAACACTGAAGCTTTCTTT.

The CDR3 DNA sequence: TGTGCCAGCAGCCAAGATGCAGGGTCCTACGAGCAGTACTTC. This gives the protein CASSQDAGSYEQYF. The chain employs TRBV3-1 (or the pseudogene TRBV3-2) and TRBJ2-7, with TRBD1 as a possible D gene (5 bases). V lost 0 bases to trimming and J lost 1 base, with 7 bases between them. Germline lookup yields CDR1 LGHDT and CDR2 YNNKEL (reference sequence). The CDR3 is 14 amino acids.

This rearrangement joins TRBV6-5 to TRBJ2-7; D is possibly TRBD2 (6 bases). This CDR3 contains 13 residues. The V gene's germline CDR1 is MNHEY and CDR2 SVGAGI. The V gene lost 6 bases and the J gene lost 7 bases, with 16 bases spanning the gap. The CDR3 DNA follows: TGTGCCAGCAGGAACCTCTACGGGGGTGAGCAGTACTTC. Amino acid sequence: CASRNLYGGEQYF.

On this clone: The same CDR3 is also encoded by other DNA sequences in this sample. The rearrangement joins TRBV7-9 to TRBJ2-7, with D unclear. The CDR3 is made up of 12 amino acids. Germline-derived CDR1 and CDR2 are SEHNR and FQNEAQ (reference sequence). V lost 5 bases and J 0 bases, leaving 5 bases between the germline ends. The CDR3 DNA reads TGTGCCAGCAGCCCGAGCTCCTACGAGCAGTACTTC. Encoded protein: CASSPSSYEQYF.

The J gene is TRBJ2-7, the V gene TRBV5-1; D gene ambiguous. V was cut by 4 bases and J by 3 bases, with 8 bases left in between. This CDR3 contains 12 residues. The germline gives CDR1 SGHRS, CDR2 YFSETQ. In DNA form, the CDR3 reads TGCGCCAGCAGCCAGGACGTCTACGAGCAGTACTTC. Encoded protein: CASSQDVYEQYF.

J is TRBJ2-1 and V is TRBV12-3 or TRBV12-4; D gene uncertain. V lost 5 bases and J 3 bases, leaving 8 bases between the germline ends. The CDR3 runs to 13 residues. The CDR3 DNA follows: TGTGCCAGCAGTATGACTGTCTACAATGAGCAGTTCTTC. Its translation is CASSMTVYNEQFF.

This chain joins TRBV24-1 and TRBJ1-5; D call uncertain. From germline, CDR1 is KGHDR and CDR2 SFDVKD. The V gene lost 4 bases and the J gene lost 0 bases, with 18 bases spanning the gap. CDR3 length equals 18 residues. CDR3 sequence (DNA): TGTGCCACCAGTGAACCCCGAGGCGCAGAAAATAGCAATCAGCCCCAGCATTTT. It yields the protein CATSEPRGAENSNQPQHF.

The CDR3 loop reads CASSLRVYGNTIYF. DNA for the CDR3: TGTGCCAGCAGCCTGAGGGTCTATGGAAACACCATATATTTT. The chain links TRBV6-5 to TRBJ1-3; D gene unclear. Per the germline V gene, CDR1 is MNHEY and CDR2 is SVGAGI. The CDR3 has 14 residues. Between the trimmed V and J ends, which lost 6 bases and 3 bases, there was a span of 12 bases.

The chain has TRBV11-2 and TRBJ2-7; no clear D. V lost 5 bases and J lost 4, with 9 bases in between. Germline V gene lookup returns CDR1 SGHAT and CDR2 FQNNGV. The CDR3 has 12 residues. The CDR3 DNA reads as TGTGCCAGCAGCGAGCAGGCGTACGAGCAGTACTTC. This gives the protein CASSEQAYEQYF.

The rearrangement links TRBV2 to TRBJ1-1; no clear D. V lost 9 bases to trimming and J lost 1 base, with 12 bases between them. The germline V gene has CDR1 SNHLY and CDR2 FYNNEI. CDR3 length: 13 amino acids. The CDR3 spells CARIDRANTEAFF. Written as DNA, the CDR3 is TGTGCCAGAATTGACCGGGCGAACACTGAAGCTTTCTTT.

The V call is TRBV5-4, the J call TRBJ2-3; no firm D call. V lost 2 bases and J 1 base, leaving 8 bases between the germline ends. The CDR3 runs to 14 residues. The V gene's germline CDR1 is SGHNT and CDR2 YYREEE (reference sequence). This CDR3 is CASSLSQGTDTQYF. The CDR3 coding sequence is TGTGCCAGCAGCTTAAGCCAGGGCACAGATACGCAGTATTTT.

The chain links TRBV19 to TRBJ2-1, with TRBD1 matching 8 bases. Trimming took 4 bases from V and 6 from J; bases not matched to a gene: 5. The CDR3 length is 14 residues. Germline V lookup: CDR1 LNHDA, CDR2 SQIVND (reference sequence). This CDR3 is CASSKGQVINEQFF. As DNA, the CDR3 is TGTGCCAGTAGTAAGGGACAGGTAATCAATGAGCAGTTCTTC.

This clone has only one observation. The CDR3 DNA reads as TGTGCCAGCAGTACTGGAAACACCATATATTTT. Its translation is CASSTGNTIYF. The chain uses TRBV12-3 or TRBV12-4 and TRBJ1-3; the D is unclear. The ends were cut back, 5 bases at V and 2 bases at J, with 1 base in the middle. CDR3 length equals 11 residues.

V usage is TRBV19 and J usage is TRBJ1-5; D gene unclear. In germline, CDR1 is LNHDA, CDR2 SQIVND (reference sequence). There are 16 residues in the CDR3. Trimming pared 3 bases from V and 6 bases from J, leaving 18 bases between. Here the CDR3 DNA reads TGTGCCAGTAGTATGGGCCCAGTCTCGATAAGTCAGCCCCAGCATTTT. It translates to CASSMGPVSISQPQHF.

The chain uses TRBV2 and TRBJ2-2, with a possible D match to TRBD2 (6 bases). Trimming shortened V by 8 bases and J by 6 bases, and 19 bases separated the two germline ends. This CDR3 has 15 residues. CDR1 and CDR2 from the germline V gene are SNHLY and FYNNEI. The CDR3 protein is CASCLEGGEAGELFF. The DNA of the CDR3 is TGTGCCAGCTGCCTCGAGGGAGGAGAGGCCGGGGAGCTGTTTTTT.